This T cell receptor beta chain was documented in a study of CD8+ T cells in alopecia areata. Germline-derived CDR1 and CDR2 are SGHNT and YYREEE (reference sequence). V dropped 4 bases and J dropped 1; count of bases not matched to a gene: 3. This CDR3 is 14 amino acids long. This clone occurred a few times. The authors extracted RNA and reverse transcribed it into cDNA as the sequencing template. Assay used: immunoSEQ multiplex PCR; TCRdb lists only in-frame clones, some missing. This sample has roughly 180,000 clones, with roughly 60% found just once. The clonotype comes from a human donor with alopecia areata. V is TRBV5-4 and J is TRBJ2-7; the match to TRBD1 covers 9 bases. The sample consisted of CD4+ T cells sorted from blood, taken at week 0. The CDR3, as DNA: TGTGCCAGCAGCCGAGACAGGGGGTCCTACGAGCAGTACTTC. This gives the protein CASSRDRGSYEQYF.